The 21 T cell receptor beta chains below all came from one sample that was sequenced in a study of shared clonotypes between healthy human individuals. Produced via immunoSEQ multiplex PCR; TCRdb's table is partial and in-frame only. The sample contains some 2 million clones, about 95% of which appear only once. CD8 cells regarded as naive lacked CD45RO, were positively chosen for CCR7, and omitted terminally differentiated effector memory CD45RA+ cells. Sequenced material: naive CD8+ T cells sorted from blood. Receptors were obtained from a man younger than 30 in good health.

This clone was detected only once. This chain connects TRBV7-9 to TRBJ1-4, with TRBD1 matching over 10 bases. The CDR3 covers 16 residues. Germline CDR1 and CDR2: SEHNR and FQNEAQ (reference sequence). V lost 5 bases to trimming and J lost 7 bases; unmatched junction nucleotides: 10. The CDR3 sequence: CASSPPRGQGVEKLFF. In DNA form, the CDR3 reads TGTGCCAGCAGCCCACCAAGAGGACAGGGGGTTGAAAAACTGTTTTTT. The whole variable domain, remainder taken from reference TRBV7-9 and TRBJ1-4, is DTGVSQNPRHKITKRGQNVTFRCDPISEHNRLYWYRQTLGQGPEFLTYFQNEAQLEKSRLLSDRFSAERPKGSFSTLEIQRTEQGDSAMYLCASSPPRGQGVEKLFFGSGTQLSVL.

The gene calls are TRBV5-5 and TRBJ2-7; 7 nucleotides match TRBD1. The germline gives CDR1 SGHKS, CDR2 YYEKEE (reference sequence). V lost 2 bases to trimming and J lost 3 bases; unmatched junction nucleotides: 8. This CDR3 has 15 amino acids. The chain's CDR3 is CASSFTGTAVYEQYF. The CDR3 nucleotides are TGTGCCAGCAGCTTTACCGGGACAGCGGTCTACGAGCAGTACTTC.

The chain links TRBV29-1 to TRBJ2-1; TRBD2 matches at 12 bases. CDR1 SQVTM and CDR2 ANQGSEA come from the germline V gene. Trimming removed 3 bases from V and 5 bases from J; junction bases left unmatched: 11. This CDR3 is 17 amino acids long. Here the CDR3 reads CSVDGLAGPLGHNEQFF. CDR3 nucleotide sequence: TGCAGCGTTGATGGACTAGCGGGGCCCCTGGGGCACAATGAGCAGTTCTTC.

The chain combines TRBV27 with TRBJ1-5; TRBD1 aligns across 10 bases. V dropped 4 bases and J dropped 3; count of bases not matched to a gene: 3. The germline CDR1 and CDR2 sequences are MNHEY and SMNVEV (reference sequence). The CDR3 extends over 15 amino acids. The CDR3 here is CASSSDRGLNQPQHF. CDR3 nucleotides: TGTGCCAGCAGTTCCGACAGGGGGCTCAATCAGCCCCAGCATTTT.

V usage is TRBV5-6 and J usage is TRBJ1-2; TRBD1 agrees at 7 bases. The germline V gene has CDR1 SGHDT and CDR2 YYEEEE. The CDR3 spans 13 residues. The ends lost 7 bases at V and 6 bases at J; junction bases unmatched: 9. In nucleotides, the CDR3 is TGTGCCAGCTCCGGGACAGACATCGATGGCTACACCTTC. This encodes CASSGTDIDGYTF.

J is TRBJ2-7 and V is TRBV27; 8 bases align to TRBD1. V gave up 2 bases and J gave up 3 bases; unmatched junction bases: 9. In germline, CDR1 is MNHEY, CDR2 SMNVEV (reference sequence). The length of the CDR3 is 16 residues. The CDR3 DNA follows: TGTGCCAGCAGTTTAGCCTTAAGGACAGGGCTCTACGAGCAGTACTTC. Amino acid sequence: CASSLALRTGLYEQYF.

The chain combines TRBV9 with TRBJ2-2; 7 bases align to TRBD1. Per germline, CDR1 SGDLS and CDR2 YYNGEE. The CDR3 covers 14 residues. Germline trimming cut 4 bases from V and 3 bases from J; bases unmatched to any gene: 3. This CDR3 reads CASSRQGDTGELFF. For the CDR3, the DNA is TGTGCCAGCAGCCGGCAGGGGGACACCGGGGAGCTGTTTTTT.

The rearrangement uses TRBV7-9 and TRBJ2-7; D tentatively reads TRBD1 or TRBD2 (5 bases each). The CDR3 covers 12 residues. CDR1 SEHNR and CDR2 FQNEAQ come from the germline V gene (reference sequence). Deletions cut 8 bases from V and 7 bases from J, with 15 bases between. DNA for the CDR3: TGTGCCAGCTCGACCCAGGGACCTGAGCAGTACTTC. The encoded protein is CASSTQGPEQYF.

This sequence joins TRBV5-4 and TRBJ2-2; D is undetermined. This CDR3 spans 15 amino acids. Trimming left V 0 bases short and J 4 bases short, with 10 bases between. The germline V gene has CDR1 SGHNT and CDR2 YYREEE (reference sequence). The CDR3 loop reads CASSLDSASTGELFF. The CDR3 DNA reads as TGTGCCAGCAGCTTGGATTCGGCCAGCACCGGGGAGCTGTTTTTT.

The V call is TRBV28, the J call TRBJ1-1; D unresolved. Germline values: CDR1 MDHEN, CDR2 SYDVKM. Trimming took 2 bases from V and 4 from J, leaving 14 bases between them. The CDR3 has 15 amino acids. The CDR3 nucleotides read TGTGCCAGCAGTTTAGGGCCCCGGGAGGGCACTGAAGCTTTCTTT. It codes for CASSLGPREGTEAFF.

The chain couples TRBV27 to TRBJ2-5, with D unclear. CDR1 is MNHEY, CDR2 SMNVEV, per germline (reference sequence). CDR3 length equals 14 residues. Between the trimmed V and J ends, which lost 1 base and 4 bases, there was a span of 10 bases. The CDR3 loop is CASSLLQEPETQYF. Written as DNA, the CDR3 is TGTGCCAGCAGTTTATTGCAGGAGCCAGAGACCCAGTACTTC.

V gene TRBV6-6 combines with J gene TRBJ1-2, with D possibly being TRBD1 (5 bases). CDR1 is MNHNY, CDR2 SVGAGI, per germline (reference sequence). V lost 0 bases and J 8 bases, leaving 10 bases between the germline ends. The CDR3 extends over 13 amino acids. CDR3 nucleotide sequence: TGTGCCAGCAGTTACTCCTCGTGGGACGGCTACACCTTC. It translates to CASSYSSWDGYTF.

The chain carries TRBV7-8 and TRBJ1-1; D is uncertain. The CDR3 consists of 12 residues. Trimming shortened V by 6 bases and J by 8 bases, and 13 bases separated the two germline ends. Germline-derived CDR1 and CDR2 are SGHVS and FQNEAQ. As DNA, the CDR3 is TGTGCCAGCAGGGTACCCGAAGGGGAAGCTTTCTTT. It encodes CASRVPEGEAFF.

V and J are TRBV4-3 and TRBJ1-5; 8 bases are shared with TRBD1. The CDR3 consists of 15 residues. The junction had 6 bases not matched to a gene; V was cut back by 1 base and J by 7 bases. Germline assignment: CDR1 LGHNA and CDR2 YSLEER. The CDR3 loop is CASSQVQGAKQPQHF. The DNA of the CDR3 is TGCGCCAGCAGCCAAGTCCAGGGGGCTAAACAGCCCCAGCATTTT.

The gene calls are TRBV28 and TRBJ1-3; D unresolved. CDR1 is MDHEN and CDR2 is SYDVKM in the germline V gene. The V gene lost 7 bases and the J gene lost 0 bases, with 16 bases spanning the gap. This CDR3 has 16 residues. The CDR3 coding sequence is TGTGCCAGCACTACCTTTACAGAAACCTCTGGAAACACCATATATTTT. Encoded protein: CASTTFTETSGNTIYF.

As DNA, the CDR3 is TGTGCCAGCAGCTCAACCCCACAGACTGCCTACGAGCAGTACTTC. Translation: CASSSTPQTAYEQYF. The chain carries TRBV7-9 and TRBJ2-7; the D is unclear. CDR1 is SEHNR, CDR2 FQNEAQ, per germline (reference sequence). This CDR3 region has 15 residues. V lost 4 bases to trimming and J lost 2 bases, with 15 bases between them.

The chain carries TRBV27 and TRBJ2-3, with 10 bases aligning to TRBD2. Germline CDR1 is MNHEY and CDR2 is SMNVEV (reference sequence). V shed 5 bases, J shed 4 bases, and the junction held 6 bases outside the gene matches. The CDR3 contains 15 residues. CDR3 DNA: TGTGCCAGCAGTCCGTTAGCGGGAGGACCAGATACGCAGTATTTT. Its translation: CASSPLAGGPDTQYF.

V and J are TRBV9 and TRBJ2-7, with D maybe TRBD2 (6 bases). Between the trimmed V and J ends, which lost 0 bases and 0 bases, there was a span of 10 bases. Germline-derived CDR1 and CDR2 are SGDLS and YYNGEE. This CDR3 contains 15 residues. CDR3 sequence reads: CASSVDGRGSYEQYF. For the CDR3, the DNA is TGTGCCAGCAGCGTAGACGGGAGAGGCTCCTACGAGCAGTACTTC. Complete variable domain (other parts from reference TRBV9 and TRBJ2-7): DSGVTQTPKHLITATGQRVTLRCSPRSGDLSVYWYQQSLDQGLQFLIQYYNGEERAKGNILERFSAQQFPDLHSELNLSSLELGDSALYFCASSVDGRGSYEQYFGPGTRLTVT.

The V call is TRBV10-1, the J call TRBJ2-3; 12 bases fit TRBD2. There are 17 residues in the CDR3. The germline CDR1 and CDR2 sequences are WNHNN and SYGVQD (reference sequence). The V gene end was trimmed by 4 bases and the J gene end by 0 bases; junction bases not matched to a gene: 5. The CDR3, as DNA: TGCGCCAGCAGTGCACTAGCGGGGGGCGGTAGCACAGATACGCAGTATTTT. Amino acids: CASSALAGGGSTDTQYF.

The chain uses TRBV2 and TRBJ1-1, with 7 bases that match TRBD1. Germline V gives CDR1 SNHLY, CDR2 FYNNEI. The CDR3 length is 13 residues. V shed 2 bases and J 4 bases; nucleotides not matched to a gene: 1. Written as DNA, the CDR3 is TGTGCCAGCAGTGAAACAGGGGTCACTGAAGCTTTCTTT. Its translation: CASSETGVTEAFF.

The rearrangement joins TRBV2 to TRBJ2-7; maybe TRBD1 (6 bases). This CDR3 has 14 residues. Per germline, CDR1 SNHLY and CDR2 FYNNEI. V was clipped by 2 bases and J by 4 bases, with 12 bases between them. CDR3 in amino acids: CASSESGGGYEQYF. The DNA for the CDR3 is TGTGCCAGCAGTGAATCTGGGGGCGGGTACGAGCAGTACTTC.